Listed here is a single T cell receptor beta chain. Its antigen is not identified. Data came from immunoSEQ multiplex PCR; TCRdb stores just in-frame clones and leaves some out. The data hold about 140,000 clones, with around nine tenths observed a single time. This specimen belongs to a study of T cell responses to AZD1222 COVID-19 vaccine. Study results and caveats: At baseline, seropositivity was found in only a handful of AZD1222 recipients. Close to half of spike-specific TCRs reportedly recognize unmutated variant regions. Samples come after the peak T cell response, not at day 14. Spike-specific TCRs gained breadth and depth after people received two AZD1222 doses.

The CDR3 spans 15 residues. This sequence originates from an adult in good health. The source material was peripheral blood, sampled on day 0 of AZD1222 vaccination. The chain is built from TRBV12-2 and TRBJ1-2; the table's D call TRBD1 went unverified against the DNA. TRBV12-2 is designated a pseudogene. The CDR3 nucleotides are TGTGCAAGTCGCTTAGGGAACAGGGGCGCTTATGGCTACACCTTC. It yields the protein CASRLGNRGAYGYTF.